This T cell receptor (beta chain) emerged from a study of OX40 agonist ivuxolimab in advanced cancers. For the study at large: Patients received the agonistic anti-OX40 (CD134) antibody ivuxolimab. Dosing consisted of intravenous ivuxolimab at 0.01 to 10 mg/kg every 2 weeks.

Regarding the study as a whole: On average, CD8+ T cells showed a greater number of expanded clones than CD4+.

The protocol was immunoSEQ multiplex PCR, while the TCRdb copy is restricted to in-frame clones and leaves out a portion. The sample has over 60,000 clones, roughly 87% seen once. For this clone: Its antigen is not known.

Material: CD4+ or CD8+ T cells sorted from blood, obtained in a trial of the OX40 agonist ivuxolimab. The TCR originated in an adult with an advanced solid tumor such as melanoma, head and neck, liver or kidney cancer.

The CDR3 loop reads CASSLVRPPDTQYF. The DNA for the CDR3 is TGCGCCAGCAGCTTGGTCCGGCCCCCAGATACGCAGTATTTT. The chain links TRBV5-1 to TRBJ2-3; unclear D gene. Trimming removed 0 bases from V and 4 bases from J, with 9 bases in between. In germline, CDR1 is SGHRS, CDR2 YFSETQ. This CDR3 has 14 residues. Together with reference TRBV5-1 and TRBJ2-3, the CDR3 gives the full variable domain: KAGVTQTPRYLIKTRGQQVTLSCSPISGHRSVSWYQQTPGQGLQFLFEYFSETQRNKGNFPGRFSGRQFSNSRSEMNVSTLELGDSALYLCASSLVRPPDTQYFGPGTRLTVL.